The entry below describes one TCR beta chain. These data are taken from a study of cytomegalovirus exposure and HLA in healthy donors. Germline values: CDR1 SGDLS, CDR2 YYNGEE. V shed 3 bases and J shed 7 bases, with 22 bases lying between them. This CDR3 contains 16 residues. The primer mix had 60 Vbeta and 13 Jbeta primers. Using immunoSEQ multiplex PCR, the repertoire was profiled, and TCRdb retains in-frame clones only, with some absent. The table shows 150,000 to 200,000 clones, with just over 75% occurring only once. This clonotype originated in a woman under 40 in good health and CMV-seropositive. Input material: PBMCs. The rearrangement links TRBV9 to TRBJ1-2, with no clear D. The CDR3 loop is CASSAEVGVLVGGYTF. CDR3 nucleotide sequence: TGTGCCAGCAGCGCTGAGGTAGGAGTGCTTGTCGGTGGCTACACCTTC.